Listed here are 19 T cell receptor beta chains from one sample, sequenced in a study of blood T cells in healthy people across ages. Through a sample-barcoded 5' primer and a J-beta primer mix, a second PCR was run for about 6 to 11 cycles. Via MiXCR, TCRdb re-called the 5' RACE reads, giving one row per CDR3 protein. The repertoire includes about 930,000 distinct CDR3 sequences, 25% to 30% of them detected once, and about 10% sits in the top ten. This same sample was also taken into another study, of T cells of mothers and their children.

Sequenced input: blood. These receptors were taken from a woman in her 40s in good health.

V is TRBV20-1 and J is TRBJ1-1; 7 bases are a match to TRBD1. V was clipped by 6 bases and J by 6 bases; unmatched bases: 7. The CDR3 totals 12 residues. The germline V gene encodes CDR1 DFQATT and CDR2 SNEGSKA (reference sequence). The CDR3 region is CSAIEGQAEAFF. The DNA for the CDR3 is TGCAGTGCAATCGAAGGACAGGCTGAAGCTTTCTTT.

This chain uses TRBV5-1 with TRBJ2-5, with unresolved D. V dropped 6 bases and J dropped 4 bases, with 13 bases sitting between them. CDR1 and CDR2 (germline): SGHRS, YFSETQ. This CDR3 comprises 13 residues. This CDR3 is CASTHTVGETQYF. The CDR3 DNA is TGCGCCAGCACCCATACGGTAGGAGAGACCCAGTACTTC.

This clonotype was counted a few times. The chain uses TRBV3-1 and TRBJ1-2; TRBD1 matches 7 bases. Germline CDR1 reads LGHDT; CDR2 reads YNNKEL (reference sequence). J was trimmed by 2 bases and V by 4 bases; bases with no gene match: 4. The CDR3 totals 14 residues. The CDR3 sequence: CASSLTGNNYGYTF. CDR3 sequence (DNA): TGTGCCAGCAGCCTGACAGGGAACAACTATGGCTACACCTTC.

This clonotype has just a few counts. The rearrangement joins TRBV20-1 to TRBJ2-1; TRBD2 matches 10 bases. This CDR3 is built from 17 residues. Per germline, CDR1 DFQATT and CDR2 SNEGSKA (reference sequence). The junction had 10 bases not matched to a gene; V was cut back by 0 bases and J by 5 bases. Here the CDR3 reads CSARDRAGGTFNNEQFF. Here the CDR3 DNA reads TGCAGTGCTAGAGATAGAGCGGGGGGGACTTTTAACAATGAGCAGTTCTTC.

Regarding this clonotype: The junction departs from the called germline gene at one end, perhaps through a read error. V gene TRBV30 combines with J gene TRBJ2-7; D may be TRBD1 (6 bases). This CDR3 has 17 residues. Looked up from germline, CDR1 is GTSNPN and CDR2 is SVGIG (reference sequence). CDR3 nucleotide sequence: TGTGCCTGGAGTGTACGGCAGGGGCCCCGCATCTCCTACGAGCAGCACTTC. It specifies CAWSVRQGPRISYEQHF.

J is TRBJ2-3 and V is TRBV27, with 11 positions matching TRBD2. The CDR3 is 16 residues long. V lost 5 bases to trimming and J lost 2 bases; unmatched junction nucleotides: 6. Germline lookup yields CDR1 MNHEY and CDR2 SMNVEV (reference sequence). The CDR3 bases are TGTGCCAGCAGTCCACTAGCGGGGGACCCCACAGATACGCAGTATTTT. It specifies CASSPLAGDPTDTQYF.

The chain links TRBV28 to TRBJ2-3; D not certain. Trimming left V 3 bases short and J 2 bases short, with 12 bases between. The CDR3 contains 15 residues. CDR1 is MDHEN and CDR2 is SYDVKM in the germline V gene. Written as DNA, the CDR3 is TGTGCCAGCAGTTTGAGAGACACCACCACAGATACGCAGTATTTT. Translated, it gives CASSLRDTTTDTQYF.

This clonotype showed up just a few times. The rearrangement joins TRBV27 to TRBJ2-7, with 11 bases matching TRBD2. Germline CDR1 MNHEY, CDR2 SMNVEV (reference sequence). V lost 7 bases, J lost 3 bases, and 11 bases stayed unmatched. This CDR3 contains 16 residues. For the CDR3, the DNA is TGTGCCAGCATCCCCCGGGCTAGCGGGGGGCTCTACGAGCAGTACTTC. This encodes CASIPRASGGLYEQYF.

Ten or more counts support this clonotype. The V and J genes are TRBV2 and TRBJ2-1; 8 positions agree with TRBD2. Germline V lookup: CDR1 SNHLY, CDR2 FYNNEI. The CDR3 sequence is 17 residues long. Unmatched junction bases numbered 19, after V lost 6 bases and J lost 9 bases. The CDR3 region has the DNA TGTGCCAGCAGCGCGGGACGTACCGGGACTAGTTCCGGTGAGCAGTTCTTC. Translated: CASSAGRTGTSSGEQFF.

The chain carries TRBV7-2 and TRBJ2-7; 12 bases match TRBD2. The V gene end was trimmed by 7 bases and the J gene end by 3 bases; junction bases not matched to a gene: 7. Germline values: CDR1 SGHTA, CDR2 FQGNSA. The CDR3 loop spans 15 amino acids. CDR3 amino acids: CASTPTSGGFYEQYF. The CDR3 DNA is TGTGCCAGCACCCCGACTAGCGGGGGATTCTACGAGCAGTACTTC. Using reference TRBV7-2 and TRBJ2-7 for the parts outside the CDR3, the full variable domain is GAGVSQSPSNKVTEKGKDVELRCDPISGHTALYWYRQSLGQGLEFLIYFQGNSAPDKSGLPSDRFSAERTGGSVSTLTIQRTQQEDSAVYLCASTPTSGGFYEQYFGPGTRLTVT.

The gene calls are TRBV6-1 and TRBJ2-6; D ambiguous. V was shortened by 0 bases and J by 4 bases, with 10 bases between the two germline ends. The CDR3 is made up of 16 amino acids. Germline CDR1 is MNHNS and CDR2 is SASEGT. The CDR3 reads CASSEAGRWGANVLTF. CDR3 sequence (DNA): TGTGCCAGCAGTGAAGCCGGACGATGGGGGGCCAACGTCCTGACTTTC.

This clonotype was seen only a few times. This chain connects TRBV6-6 to TRBJ1-1; 7 bases match TRBD1. Trimming cost V 6 bases and J 7 bases; bases outside gene matches: 11. Germline V gene sequence: CDR1 MNHNY, CDR2 SVGAGI (reference sequence). This CDR3 has 14 amino acids. In DNA form, the CDR3 reads TGTGCCAGCAGACCACTACAGGGGAGCCTTGAAGCTTTCTTT. Amino acids: CASRPLQGSLEAFF.

This clonotype was detected once. The V and J genes are TRBV7-9 and TRBJ1-3, with unresolved D. The CDR3 contains 14 residues. The germline CDR1 and CDR2 sequences are SEHNR and FQNEAQ (reference sequence). Trimming stripped 6 bases from V and 0 bases from J, with 9 bases between. The CDR3 loop reads CASRRVDSGNTIYF. The CDR3 nucleotides read TGTGCCAGCAGGCGGGTAGACTCTGGAAACACCATATATTTT. Full variable domain (rest looked up from reference TRBV7-9 and TRBJ1-3): DTGVSQNPRHKITKRGQNVTFRCDPISEHNRLYWYRQTLGQGPEFLTYFQNEAQLEKSRLLSDRFSAERPKGSFSTLEIQRTEQGDSAMYLCASRRVDSGNTIYFGEGSWLTVV.

This clonotype was found a few times. V gene TRBV2 combines with J gene TRBJ1-2; D is unclear. This CDR3 comprises 12 residues. The germline gives CDR1 SNHLY, CDR2 FYNNEI. V lost 3 bases to trimming and J lost 7 bases, with 9 bases between them. CDR3 nucleotide sequence: TGTGCCAGCAGTGATCCGTTCCGTGGCTACACCTTC. This encodes CASSDPFRGYTF.

In its sample, this clonotype was seen a few times. This rearrangement joins TRBV5-1 to TRBJ1-5; 7 nucleotides line up with TRBD1. V lost 4 bases to trimming and J lost 3 bases; unmatched junction nucleotides: 4. This CDR3 spans 14 amino acids. Germline V gives CDR1 SGHRS, CDR2 YFSETQ. CDR3 sequence (DNA): TGCGCCAGCAGCCCGGACAGGCCCAATCAGCCCCAGCATTTT. Encoded protein: CASSPDRPNQPQHF.

This clonotype was seen only a few times. The chain employs TRBV3-1 and TRBJ2-3; 13 bases are shared with TRBD2. With V trimmed by 5 bases and J by 6 bases, 11 bases remained unmatched. Germline-derived CDR1 and CDR2 are LGHDT and YNNKEL (reference sequence). The CDR3 is made up of 17 amino acids. The CDR3: CASSDGTSGISVDTQYF. DNA of the CDR3: TGTGCCAGCAGCGACGGGACTAGCGGGATCTCAGTCGATACGCAGTATTTT.

In this sample, this clonotype turned up many times. The J gene is TRBJ1-2, the V gene TRBV20-1; D not certain. Germline V gene lookup returns CDR1 DFQATT and CDR2 SNEGSKA (reference sequence). Trimming shortened V by 1 base and J by 4 bases, and 7 bases separated the two germline ends. The CDR3 totals 12 residues. CDR3 in amino acids: CSARAQAYGYTF. As DNA, the CDR3 is TGCAGTGCTAGAGCGCAGGCCTATGGCTACACCTTC.

V usage is TRBV20-1 and J usage is TRBJ1-2, with 9 nucleotides matching TRBD1. V was clipped by 0 bases and J by 8 bases; unmatched bases: 7. The CDR3 has 14 amino acids. CDR1 and CDR2 from the germline V gene are DFQATT and SNEGSKA (reference sequence). The CDR3 DNA reads TGCAGTGCTAGAGACGAACAGGGGGCAGGCGGCTACACCTTC. Its protein is CSARDEQGAGGYTF.

The V and J genes are TRBV20-1 and TRBJ1-5; D remains ambiguous. The germline gives CDR1 DFQATT, CDR2 SNEGSKA (reference sequence). The V end was cut by 1 base, the J end by 7 bases, with 14 bases between. The CDR3 is 14 residues long. The DNA of the CDR3 is TGCAGTGCTAGAGCGGGAACAGTAGGCCAGCCCCAGCATTTT. It yields the protein CSARAGTVGQPQHF.